This TCR beta chain originates from a study of cytomegalovirus exposure and HLA in healthy donors. In regard to this clone: Its specificity is not known.

Study findings and constraints: Presence/absence analyses rested on an assumption that sequencing depth was roughly uniform across donors.

60 Vbeta and 13 Jbeta primers were used in PCR. Only in-frame clones appear in the TCRdb table, and some are missing; sequencing was by immunoSEQ multiplex PCR. The profile covers about 150,000 clones, with less than 90% appearing a single time and more than 0.35% taken by the ten largest. The TCR was taken from a boy aged 2 to 10 in good health and CMV-seronegative. Sequenced material: PBMCs.

The CDR3 DNA is TGCGCCAGCAGTCCGTTTCTCTCCGGGAGATACGAGCAGTACTTC. Amino acids: CASSPFLSGRYEQYF. The V gene is TRBV10-1, the J gene TRBJ2-5; D is perhaps TRBD2 (6 bases). The J call may be in error: the DNA end matches TRBJ2-7 better. CDR1 and CDR2 from the germline V gene are WNHNN and SYGVQD (reference sequence). The CDR3 runs to 15 residues.